A selection of T cell receptor beta chains follows, all from one sample in a study of T cell changes during pregnancy in multiple sclerosis. The repertoire was sequenced with immunoSEQ multiplex PCR; TCRdb's copy has only in-frame clones and lacks some. The sample holds under 50,000 clones, 80% to 90% seen once. The specimen was CD4+ T cells from peripheral blood mononuclear cells, collected after pregnancy. These receptors all come from a female donor with multiple sclerosis, enrolled in a pregnancy study. Both conserved end residues are part of each CDR3. The D gene is left open where the match is weak. A row's size may be missing; if present it is once, few, many or a size class.

D gene	clone size	V gene	J gene	CDR3 DNA	CDR3 protein
TRBD1	.	TRBV4-2	TRBJ1-2	TGTGCCAGCTCTACCGGACAGGGAGGCTATGGCTACACCTTC	CASSTGQGGYGYTF
TRBD2	.	TRBV5-1	TRBJ2-5	TGCGCCAGCAGTTCCGGGGAGGGGCAAGAGACCCAGTACTTC	CASSSGEGQETQYF
TRBD1	once	TRBV29-1	TRBJ1-5	TGCAGCGTTTCACAGGGGGCGCATGGCAATCAGCCCCAGCATTTT	CSVSQGAHGNQPQHF
TRBD2	.	TRBV18	TRBJ2-7	TGTGCCAGCTCACCGGACGGGACTAGTCTCCACGAGCAGTACTTC	CASSPDGTSLHEQYF
.	.	TRBV6-5	TRBJ1-4	TGTGCCAGCAGTTACTCGACACTCGAAAAACTGTTTTTT	CASSYSTLEKLFF
.	.	TRBV7-2	TRBJ2-7	TGTGCCAGCAGCTTAATCTACGGGGCCTACGAGCAGTACTTC	CASSLIYGAYEQYF
TRBD1	.	TRBV7-7	TRBJ2-5	TGTGCCAGCAGCTCACGGGACAGACAAGAGACCCAGTACTTC	CASSSRDRQETQYF
.	once	TRBV19	TRBJ1-1	TGTGCCAGTAGATATGCGCCGGGCCGTGGAGGAGAAGAAGCTTTCTTT	CASRYAPGRGGEEAFF
TRBD2	.	TRBV11-2	TRBJ2-5	TGTGCCAGCAGCCAAGCCGCCGCGGGGGGTCAAGAGACCCAGTACTTC	CASSQAAAGGQETQYF
TRBD2	.	TRBV6-1	TRBJ2-5	TGTGCCAGCAGTGGCGGGGGAGCGGGACCCTTCCAAGAGACCCAGTACTTC	CASSGGGAGPFQETQYF
TRBD1	.	TRBV5-1	TRBJ2-5	TGCGCCAGCAGCACCCAGACAGGGTACCAAGAGACCCAGTACTTC	CASSTQTGYQETQYF
.	.	TRBV5-1	TRBJ2-2	TGCGCCAGCAGCTTAGGGGACTCCATTACCGGGGAGCTGTTTTTT	CASSLGDSITGELFF
.	.	TRBV5-1	TRBJ1-1	TGCGCCAGCAAGGGGGTTCTAAACACTGAAGCTTTCTTT	CASKGVLNTEAFF
TRBD1	.	TRBV10-3	TRBJ1-4	TGTGCCATCAGAGGACAGGGCAATGAAAAACTGTTTTTT	CAIRGQGNEKLFF
TRBD1	.	TRBV5-1	TRBJ2-4	TGCGCCAGCAGCTCCGGACAGGGGGGGACCAAAAACATTCAGTACTTC	CASSSGQGGTKNIQYF
.	.	TRBV10-2	TRBJ1-5	TGCGCCAGCAGTGAGGGTATCGGGGTACGTCAGCCCCAGCATTTT	CASSEGIGVRQPQHF
.	.	TRBV19	TRBJ2-7	TGTGCCAGTAGTCCGGGTACATCCCACGAGCAGTACTTC	CASSPGTSHEQYF
TRBD1	.	TRBV4-1	TRBJ2-7	TGCGCCAGCAGCCAAAATCCTGACAGGGGGGTGTACGAGCAGTACTTC	CASSQNPDRGVYEQYF
TRBD2	.	TRBV5-1	TRBJ2-3	TGCGCCAGCAGCAAGGGACTAGCGGAGACAGATACGCAGTATTTT	CASSKGLAETDTQYF
.	once	TRBV5-1	TRBJ2-7	TGCGCCAGCAGCTTGCAGGGGGGAACCTACGAGCAGTACTTC	CASSLQGGTYEQYF